This TCR beta chain was observed in a study of shared clonotypes between healthy human individuals. The V and J ends lost 1 base and 0 bases, in that order; junction bases with no gene match: 0. Germline assignment: CDR1 SGHKS and CDR2 YYEKEE (reference sequence). The CDR3 length is 15 residues. Profiling relied on immunoSEQ multiplex PCR, and the TCRdb table lists in-frame clones only, not all of them. The table has around 690,000 clones, less than 95% seen once. V is TRBV5-5 and J is TRBJ1-5, with 8 bases aligning to TRBD1. Sequenced: memory CD8+ T cells from PBMCs. Subset described: CD45RO+ cells pooled with CCR7-negative TemRA cells. The receptor comes from a man younger than 35 in good health. Some clones in this sample may be carry-over from other donors' samples. CDR3 sequence (DNA): TGTGCCAGCAGCTTGACAGGGGGTAGCAATCAGCCCCAGCATTTT. This encodes CASSLTGGSNQPQHF. Complete variable domain (other parts from reference TRBV5-5 and TRBJ1-5): DAGVTQSPTHLIKTRGQQVTLRCSPISGHKSVSWYQQVLGQGPQFIFQYYEKEERGRGNFPDRFSARQFPNYSSELNVNALLLGDSALYLCASSLTGGSNQPQHFGDGTRLSIL.